This T cell receptor (beta chain) was documented in a study of OX40 agonist ivuxolimab in advanced cancers. In the study overall: Prior anti-PD-1, anti-PD-L1 or anti-CTLA-4 therapy was allowed; roughly 40% had some. Partial responses occurred in Three dose-escalation patients, one with hepatocellular carcinoma and two with cutaneous melanoma. Study outcomes and limitations: On average, CD8+ T cells had more expanded clones than CD4+.

The germline V gene has CDR1 SSHAT and CDR2 FNYEAQ (reference sequence). CDR3 length: 13 amino acids. Patients who had autoimmune disease history or got systemic immunosuppression were left out. Details on this clone: Its antigen is undetermined. An end of the junction differs from the germline gene, which may be a read error.

Repertoires were generated with immunoSEQ multiplex PCR, while TCRdb's copy carries only in-frame clones and drops some. Of around 99,000 clones in the sample, 75% to 95% were seen once. V gene TRBV7-7 combines with J gene TRBJ1-2; the D is unclear. The receptor's source is an adult with an advanced solid tumor such as melanoma, head and neck, liver or kidney cancer. The starting material was CD4+ or CD8+ T cells sorted from blood, obtained in a trial of the OX40 agonist ivuxolimab. DNA of the CDR3: TGTGCTAGCAGCTTACGCAGGATCTATGGCTACACCTTC. The encoded protein is CASSLRRIYGYTF.